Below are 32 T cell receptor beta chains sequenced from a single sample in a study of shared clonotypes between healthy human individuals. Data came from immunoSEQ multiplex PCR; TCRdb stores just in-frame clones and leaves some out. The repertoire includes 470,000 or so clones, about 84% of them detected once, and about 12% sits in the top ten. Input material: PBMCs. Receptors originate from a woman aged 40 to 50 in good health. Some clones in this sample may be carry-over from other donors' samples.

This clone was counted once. As DNA, the CDR3 is TGTGCCAGCAGTGTGGGGGCTCCCTACAATGAGCAGTTCTTC. The encoded protein is CASSVGAPYNEQFF. V and J are TRBV2 and TRBJ2-1, with a possible D match to TRBD1 (6 bases). Germline V CDR1 and CDR2: SNHLY, FYNNEI. V was shortened by 4 bases and J by 2 bases, with 9 bases between the two germline ends. The length of the CDR3 is 14 residues.

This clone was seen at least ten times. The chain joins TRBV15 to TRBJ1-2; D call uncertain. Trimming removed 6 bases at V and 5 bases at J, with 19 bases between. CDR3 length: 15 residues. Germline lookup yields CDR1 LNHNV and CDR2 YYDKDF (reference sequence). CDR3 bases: TGTGCCACCAGGAGCCCCAGGCGGGTGGGGTATGGCTACACCTTC. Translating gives CATRSPRRVGYGYTF.

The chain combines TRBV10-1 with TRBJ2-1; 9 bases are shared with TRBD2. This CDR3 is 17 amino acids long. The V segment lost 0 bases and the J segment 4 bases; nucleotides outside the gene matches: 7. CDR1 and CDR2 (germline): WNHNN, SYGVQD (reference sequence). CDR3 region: CASSESVTSGIYNEQFF. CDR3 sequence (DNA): TGCGCCAGCAGTGAGTCGGTGACTAGCGGAATATACAATGAGCAGTTCTTC.

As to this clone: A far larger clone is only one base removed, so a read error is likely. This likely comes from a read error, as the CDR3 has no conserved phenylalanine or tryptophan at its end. The CDR3 here is CAWSVQRGGGYTL. In nucleotides, the CDR3 is TGTGCCTGGAGTGTACAGAGGGGAGGTGGCTACACCTTA. The chain couples TRBV30 to TRBJ1-2, with D maybe TRBD1 (5 bases). V lost 0 bases and J lost 7, with 12 bases in between. Germline lookup yields CDR1 GTSNPN and CDR2 SVGIG (reference sequence). CDR3 length: 13 residues.

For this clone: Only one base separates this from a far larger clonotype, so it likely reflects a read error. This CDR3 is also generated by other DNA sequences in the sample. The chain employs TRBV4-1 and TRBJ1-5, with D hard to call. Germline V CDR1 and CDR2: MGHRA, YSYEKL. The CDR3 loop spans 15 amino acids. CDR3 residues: CASTRTGVLGQPQHF. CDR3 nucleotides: TGCGCCAGCACCCGAACCGGGGTTCTGGGTCAGCCCCAGCACTTT.

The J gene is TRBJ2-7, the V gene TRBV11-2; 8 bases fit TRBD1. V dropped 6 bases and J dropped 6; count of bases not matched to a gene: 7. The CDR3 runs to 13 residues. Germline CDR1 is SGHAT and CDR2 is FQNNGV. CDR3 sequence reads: CASRIDRGGEQYF. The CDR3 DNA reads TGTGCCAGCAGGATAGACAGGGGCGGCGAGCAGTACTTC. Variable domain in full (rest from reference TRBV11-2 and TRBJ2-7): EAGVAQSPRYKIIEKRQSVAFWCNPISGHATLYWYQQILGQGPKLLIQFQNNGVVDDSQLPKDRFSAERLKGVDSTLKIQPAKLEDSAVYLCASRIDRGGEQYFGPGTRLTVT.

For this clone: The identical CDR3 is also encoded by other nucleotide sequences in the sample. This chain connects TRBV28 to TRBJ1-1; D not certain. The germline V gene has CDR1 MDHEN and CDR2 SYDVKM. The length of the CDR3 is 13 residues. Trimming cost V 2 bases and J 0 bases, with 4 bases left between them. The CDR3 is CASSLTLNTEAFF. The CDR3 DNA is TGTGCCAGCAGTTTAACTCTGAACACTGAAGCTTTCTTT.

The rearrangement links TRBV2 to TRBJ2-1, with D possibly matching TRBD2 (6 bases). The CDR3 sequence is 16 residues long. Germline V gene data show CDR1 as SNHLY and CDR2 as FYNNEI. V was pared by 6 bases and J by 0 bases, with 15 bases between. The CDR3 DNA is TGTGCCAGCAGAACCGGGACTCAGAGCTCCTACAATGAGCAGTTCTTC. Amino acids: CASRTGTQSSYNEQFF.

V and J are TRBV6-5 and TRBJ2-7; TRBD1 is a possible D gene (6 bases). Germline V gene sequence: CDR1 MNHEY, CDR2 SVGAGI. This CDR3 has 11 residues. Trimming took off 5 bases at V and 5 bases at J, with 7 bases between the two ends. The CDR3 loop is CASSGGHEQYF. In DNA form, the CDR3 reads TGTGCCAGCAGTGGGGGCCACGAGCAGTACTTC.

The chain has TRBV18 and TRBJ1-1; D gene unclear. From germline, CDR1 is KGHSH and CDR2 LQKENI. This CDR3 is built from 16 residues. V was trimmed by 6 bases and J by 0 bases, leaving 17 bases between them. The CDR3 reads CASSPEYNIMNTEAFF. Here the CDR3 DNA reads TGTGCCAGCTCTCCCGAATACAACATCATGAACACTGAAGCTTTCTTT.

CDR3 loop: CASSYNRGRNEKLFF. The DNA for the CDR3 is TGCGCCAGCAGCTACAACAGGGGGCGAAATGAAAAACTGTTTTTT. V is TRBV5-1 and J is TRBJ1-4; 9 bases map to TRBD1. There are 15 residues in the CDR3. The ends lost 3 bases at V and 5 bases at J; junction bases unmatched: 5. CDR1 and CDR2 from the germline V gene are SGHRS and YFSETQ.

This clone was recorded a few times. CDR3 DNA: TGTGCCAGCAGTTCCCTACTGGGGCCGAACACTGAAGCTTTCTTT. It translates to CASSSLLGPNTEAFF. This chain connects TRBV7-2 to TRBJ1-1; possible D gene TRBD1, 5 bases. The CDR3 is 15 residues long. The germline CDR1 and CDR2 sequences are SGHTA and FQGNSA. Trimming took off 6 bases at V and 1 base at J, with 15 bases between the two ends.

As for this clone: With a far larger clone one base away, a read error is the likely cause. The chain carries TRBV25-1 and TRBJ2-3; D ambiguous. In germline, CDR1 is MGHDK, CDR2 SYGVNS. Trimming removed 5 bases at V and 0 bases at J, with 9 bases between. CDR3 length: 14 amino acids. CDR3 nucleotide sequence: TGTGCCAGCAGTACCCTGGACAGCACAGATACGCAGTATTTT. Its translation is CASSTLDSTDTQYF.

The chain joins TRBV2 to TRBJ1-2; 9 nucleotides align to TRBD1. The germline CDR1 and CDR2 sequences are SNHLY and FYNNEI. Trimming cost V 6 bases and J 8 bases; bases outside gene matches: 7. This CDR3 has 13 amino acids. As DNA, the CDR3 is TGTGCCAGCAGCAACAGGGGGCGCAAAGGCTACACCTTC. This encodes CASSNRGRKGYTF.

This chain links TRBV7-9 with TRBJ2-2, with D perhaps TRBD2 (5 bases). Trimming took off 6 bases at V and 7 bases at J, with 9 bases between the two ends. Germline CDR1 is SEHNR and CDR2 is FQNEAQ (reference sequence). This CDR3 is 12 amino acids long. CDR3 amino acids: CASRGGDGELFF. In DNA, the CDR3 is TGTGCCAGCAGAGGAGGTGACGGGGAGCTGTTTTTT. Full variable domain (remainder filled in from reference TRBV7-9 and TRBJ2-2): DTGVSQNPRHKITKRGQNVTFRCDPISEHNRLYWYRQTLGQGPEFLTYFQNEAQLEKSRLLSDRFSAERPKGSFSTLEIQRTEQGDSAMYLCASRGGDGELFFGEGSRLTVL.

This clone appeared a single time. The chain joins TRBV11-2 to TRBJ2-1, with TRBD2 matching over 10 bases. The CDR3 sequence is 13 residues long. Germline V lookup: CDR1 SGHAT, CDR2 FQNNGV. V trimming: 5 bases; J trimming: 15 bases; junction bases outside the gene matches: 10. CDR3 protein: CASSPRGTSELFF. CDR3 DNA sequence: TGTGCCAGCAGCCCAAGAGGGACTAGCGAACTGTTCTTC.

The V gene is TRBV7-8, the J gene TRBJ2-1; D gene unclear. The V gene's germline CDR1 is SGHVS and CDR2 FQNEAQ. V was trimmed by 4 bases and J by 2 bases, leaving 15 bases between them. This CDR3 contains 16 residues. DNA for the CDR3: TGTGCCAGCAGCTCCACCGTCCTTTCCCCCTACAATGAGCAGTTCTTC. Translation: CASSSTVLSPYNEQFF.

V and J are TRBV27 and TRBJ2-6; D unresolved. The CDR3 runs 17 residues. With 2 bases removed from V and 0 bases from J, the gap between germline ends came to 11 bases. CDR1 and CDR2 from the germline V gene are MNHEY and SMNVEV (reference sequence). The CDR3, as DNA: TGTGCCAGCAGTTTAATAGGGAAGGGCTCTGGGGCCAACGTCCTGACTTTC. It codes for CASSLIGKGSGANVLTF.

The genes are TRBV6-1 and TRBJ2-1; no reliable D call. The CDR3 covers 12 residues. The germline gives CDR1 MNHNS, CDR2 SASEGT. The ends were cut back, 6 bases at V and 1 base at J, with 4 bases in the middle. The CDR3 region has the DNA TGTGCCAGCAGGCCTTCCTACAATGAGCAGTTCTTC. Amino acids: CASRPSYNEQFF.

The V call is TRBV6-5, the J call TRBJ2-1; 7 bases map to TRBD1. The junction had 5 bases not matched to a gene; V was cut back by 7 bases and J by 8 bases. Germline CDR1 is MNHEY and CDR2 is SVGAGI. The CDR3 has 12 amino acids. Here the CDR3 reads CASNGRGYEQFF. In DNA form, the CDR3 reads TGTGCCAGCAATGGCAGGGGGTATGAGCAGTTCTTC.

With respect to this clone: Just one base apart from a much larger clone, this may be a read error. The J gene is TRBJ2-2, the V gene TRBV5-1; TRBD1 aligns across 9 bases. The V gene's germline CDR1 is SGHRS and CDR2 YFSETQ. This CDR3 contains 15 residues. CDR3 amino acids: CASSLGQGSDGELSF. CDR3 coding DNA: TGCGCCAGCAGCCTGGGACAGGGTAGTGACGGGGAGCTGTCTTTT.

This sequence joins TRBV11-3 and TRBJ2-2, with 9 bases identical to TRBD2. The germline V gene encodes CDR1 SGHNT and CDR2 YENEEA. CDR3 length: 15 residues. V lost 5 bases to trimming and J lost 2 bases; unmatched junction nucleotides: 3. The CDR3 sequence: CASSRAGGNTGELFF. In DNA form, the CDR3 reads TGTGCCAGCAGCCGAGCGGGGGGCAACACCGGGGAGCTGTTTTTT.

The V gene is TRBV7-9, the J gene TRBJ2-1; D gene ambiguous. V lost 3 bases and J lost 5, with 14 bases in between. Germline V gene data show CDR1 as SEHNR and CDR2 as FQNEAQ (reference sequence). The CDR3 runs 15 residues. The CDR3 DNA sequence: TGTGCCAGCAGCTTCTCGCTACTGGCAAACAATGAGCAGTTCTTC. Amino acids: CASSFSLLANNEQFF.

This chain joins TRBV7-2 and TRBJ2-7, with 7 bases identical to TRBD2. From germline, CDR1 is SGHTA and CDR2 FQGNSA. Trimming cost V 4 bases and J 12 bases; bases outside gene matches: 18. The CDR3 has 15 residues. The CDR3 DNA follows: TGTGCCAGCAGCTCCCCGAGGGAGGGAGGGGCCTGGCCGTACTTC. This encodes CASSSPREGGAWPYF.

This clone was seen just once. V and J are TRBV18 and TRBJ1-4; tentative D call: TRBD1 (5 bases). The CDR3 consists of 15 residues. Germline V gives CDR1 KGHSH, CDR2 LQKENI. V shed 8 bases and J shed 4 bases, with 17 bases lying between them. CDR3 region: CASQSGAYYNEKLFF. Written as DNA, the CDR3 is TGTGCCAGCCAATCCGGGGCGTACTATAATGAAAAACTGTTTTTT.

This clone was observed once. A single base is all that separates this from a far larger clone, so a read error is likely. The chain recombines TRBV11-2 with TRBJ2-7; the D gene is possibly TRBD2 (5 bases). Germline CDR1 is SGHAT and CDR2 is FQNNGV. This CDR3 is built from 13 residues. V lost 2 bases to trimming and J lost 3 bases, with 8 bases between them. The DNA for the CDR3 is TGTGCCAGCAGCTTACTAGCTCACTACGAGCAGTACTTC. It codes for CASSLLAHYEQYF.

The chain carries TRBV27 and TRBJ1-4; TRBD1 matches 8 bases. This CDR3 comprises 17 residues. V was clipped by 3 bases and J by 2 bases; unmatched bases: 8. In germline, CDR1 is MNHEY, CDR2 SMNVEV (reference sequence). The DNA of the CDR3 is TGTGCCAGCAGTTTTAGGGGCCAGGGGGCGACTAATGAAAAACTGTTTTTT. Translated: CASSFRGQGATNEKLFF.

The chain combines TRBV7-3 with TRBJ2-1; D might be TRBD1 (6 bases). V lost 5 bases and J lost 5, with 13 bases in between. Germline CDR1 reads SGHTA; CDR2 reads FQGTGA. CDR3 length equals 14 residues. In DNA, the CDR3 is TGTGCCAGCAGCCAGGGGAGTATGGACAATGAGCAGTTCTTC. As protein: CASSQGSMDNEQFF.

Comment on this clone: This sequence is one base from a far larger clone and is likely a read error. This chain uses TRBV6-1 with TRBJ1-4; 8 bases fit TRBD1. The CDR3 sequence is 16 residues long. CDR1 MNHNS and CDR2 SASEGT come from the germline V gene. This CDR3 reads CACSEGKGTGGEKLFF. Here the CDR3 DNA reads TGTGCCTGCAGTGAGGGAAAGGGGACAGGTGGTGAAAAACTGTTTTTT.

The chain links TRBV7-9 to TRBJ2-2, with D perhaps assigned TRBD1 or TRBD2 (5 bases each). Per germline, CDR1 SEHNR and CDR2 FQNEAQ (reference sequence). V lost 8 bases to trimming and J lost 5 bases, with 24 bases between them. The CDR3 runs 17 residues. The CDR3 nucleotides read TGTGCCAGCCCTCCCGTCTATCCGGGACCGGGGACCGGGGAGCTGTTTTTT. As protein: CASPPVYPGPGTGELFF.

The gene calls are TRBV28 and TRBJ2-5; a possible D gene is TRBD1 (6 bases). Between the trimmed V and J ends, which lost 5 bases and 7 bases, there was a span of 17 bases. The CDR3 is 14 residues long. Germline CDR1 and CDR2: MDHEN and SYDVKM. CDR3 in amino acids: CASSPNREKVTQYF. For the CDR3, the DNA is TGTGCCAGCAGTCCAAACAGGGAGAAGGTGACCCAGTACTTC.

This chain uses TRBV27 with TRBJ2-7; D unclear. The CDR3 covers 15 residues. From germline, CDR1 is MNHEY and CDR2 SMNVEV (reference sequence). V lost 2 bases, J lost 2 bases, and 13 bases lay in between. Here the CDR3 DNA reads TGTGCCAGCAGTTTAAGAGGTGGGGTAGCCTACGAGCAGTACTTC. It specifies CASSLRGGVAYEQYF.